This T cell receptor beta chain was profiled in a study of blood T cell repertoires in COVID-19. Study-level information: Sample material is recorded as cDNA or gDNA derived from T cells, B-cell-depleted T cells, or PBMCs.

Trimming took off 5 bases at V and 4 bases at J, with 20 bases between the two ends. CDR3 size: 16 residues. Per germline, CDR1 MDHEN and CDR2 SYDVKM. Sequencing used immunoSEQ multiplex PCR; TCRdb keeps in-frame clones, though not all of them. The table has approximately 130,000 clones, around 81% seen once; the top ten hold more than 10%. The sample was peripheral blood. The TCR comes from a human donor in a cohort sampled during active COVID-19. The V and J genes are TRBV28 and TRBJ1-2; possible D gene TRBD1, 5 bases. CDR3 sequence reads: CASSTHPGREGYGYTF. DNA of the CDR3: TGTGCCAGCAGTACCCACCCGGGACGGGAGGGCTATGGCTACACCTTC.